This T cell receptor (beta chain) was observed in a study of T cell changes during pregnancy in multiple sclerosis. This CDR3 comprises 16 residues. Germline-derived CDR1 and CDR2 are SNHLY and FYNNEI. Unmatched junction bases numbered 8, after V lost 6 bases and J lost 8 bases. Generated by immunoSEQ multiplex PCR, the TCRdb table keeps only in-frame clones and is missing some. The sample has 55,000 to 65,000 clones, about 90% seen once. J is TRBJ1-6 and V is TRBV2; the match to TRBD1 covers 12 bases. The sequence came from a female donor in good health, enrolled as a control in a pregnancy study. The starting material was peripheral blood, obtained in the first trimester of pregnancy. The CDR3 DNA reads TGTGCCAGCAGGGGCGGGACAGGGGGCGGTGATTCACCCCTCCACTTT. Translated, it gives CASRGGTGGGDSPLHF.